These T cell receptor beta chains were read from a single sample in a study of CXCR3-negative and CXCR3-positive naive CD8 T cells. No DNA is given; TCRdb re-called the 5' RACE reads and lists each CDR3 protein once. Its table records about 56,000 distinct CDR3 sequences. Material for sequencing was memory CD8+ T cells from blood. These receptors all come from a human donor in good health. Some clones in this sample may be carry-over from other donors' samples. Each CDR3 is given with its conserved first and last residue. Fields, in order: V gene, J gene, CDR3 protein.

TRBV29-1,TRBJ2-1,CSVDQGVMYEQFF
TRBV20-1,TRBJ2-3,CSARDLAGGRYF
TRBV27,TRBJ2-7,CASSLKSDGYEQYF
TRBV5-6,TRBJ2-3,CASSLDGGGYTDTQYF
TRBV29-1,TRBJ2-5,CSVEEAGVQETQYF
TRBV7-9,TRBJ1-2,CASSLEGSLFYGYTF
TRBV4-3,TRBJ2-6,CASSQDVGGTGANVLTF
TRBV4-2,TRBJ2-7,CASSQERGGSYEQYF
TRBV5-1,TRBJ2-5,CASSLASLGQETHYF
TRBV10-1,TRBJ2-2,CATAGDGTGELFF
TRBV27,TRBJ2-7,CASSLSNRYHYEQYF
TRBV7-9,TRBJ2-7,CASSSPGEYLSSYEQYF
TRBV6-2/TRBV6-3,TRBJ2-6,CASSYSPGANVLTF
TRBV29-1,TRBJ2-7,CSVVSGQGLGYEQYF
TRBV5-1,TRBJ2-7,CASSLDIGTYEQYF
TRBV11-2,TRBJ2-3,CASSLLSGTVTDTQYF
TRBV6-4,TRBJ2-1,CASSDSPDNEQFF
TRBV20-1,TRBJ2-7,CSAIGLRDPNNEQYF
TRBV7-3,TRBJ1-5,CASSLGVDQPQHF
TRBV7-8,TRBJ2-1,CASSFPLTGGGNEQFF
TRBV12-3/TRBV12-4,TRBJ2-1,CASTPDSRVQFF
TRBV6-5,TRBJ1-1,CASSPGGLREAFF
TRBV5-4,TRBJ2-1,CASSLDPSLAGGMDEQFF
TRBV6-5,TRBJ2-3,CASSSGQGATDTQYF
TRBV29-1,TRBJ2-1,CSVTAVDIGEQFF
TRBV29-1,TRBJ2-1,CSVENPTGGSYNEQFF
TRBV6-5,TRBJ2-2,CASRSLRENTGELFF
TRBV21-1,TRBJ1-1,CASSSGRTEAFF
TRBV6-5,TRBJ2-5,CASSPSLRETQYF
TRBV7-9,TRBJ2-1,CASSLEVAGGFNEQFF
TRBV20-1,TRBJ2-7,CSARAGQGIHEQYF
TRBV29-1,TRBJ2-7,CSVDFAGFAEQYF
TRBV20-1,TRBJ2-1,CSARDYWNEQFF
TRBV11-2,TRBJ2-5,CASSLAGRGQETQYF
TRBV4-3,TRBJ2-3,CASSQDLGALNTQYF
TRBV6-5,TRBJ1-6,CASSRYRDRGRSPLHF
TRBV7-6,TRBJ1-1,CASSLADAHTPFF
TRBV7-3,TRBJ1-2,CASSTTGGYGYTF
TRBV28,TRBJ2-1,CASSLPLGVIRYNEQFF
TRBV20-1,TRBJ2-7,CSASRPGTSGGAPYEQYF